This TCR beta chain came from a study of T cell repertoires in cytomegalovirus infection. Across the study: In public TCR beta signatures, there were indications of both CMV infection and matching HLA type.

In TCRdb, the reads were re-called with MiXCR into one record per CDR3 protein. The sample carries around 360,000 distinct CDR3 sequences, 34% recorded once. This CDR3 contains 16 residues. The germline V gene has CDR1 SGHVS and CDR2 FNYEAQ. J gave up 5 bases and V 3 bases, and 9 bases lay outside the gene matches. This clonotype was counted a few times. Its antigen is undetermined. Overall study results and limits: Cumulative frequency of public TCR beta families picked out carriers of CMV plus the relevant HLA. There were HLA-C-restricted CMV-specific TCR beta clonotypes dominating the ex vivo response.

This clonotype originated in a human donor in good health (CMV status not recorded). Some clones in this sample may be carry-over from other donors' samples. The chain joins TRBV7-6 to TRBJ2-5; 10 bases line up with TRBD1. The source material was cultured PBMCs, sampled from culture after CMV antigen stimulation. CDR3 nucleotides: TGTGCCAGCAGCTTCCCCCGGGACAGGGGTGGGGAGACCCAGTACTTC. This gives the protein CASSFPRDRGGETQYF.